The rows below give T cell receptor beta chains drawn from one sample of a study of T cell responses to AZD1222 COVID-19 vaccine. TCRdb keeps only in-frame clones here, not all; method: immunoSEQ multiplex PCR. This sample has 89,000 or so clones, with 86% found just once. Sequencing was performed on peripheral blood, taken 28 days after the second AZD1222 dose. These receptors were collected from an adult who received the AZD1222 COVID-19 vaccine. The CDR3 runs from the conserved cysteine through the conserved F or W. Each record gives: D gene, V gene, clone size, J gene, CDR3 protein, CDR3 DNA. D genes are given only for firm matches. A row's size may be missing; if present it is once, few, many or a size class.

d_call: TRBD2
v_call: TRBV19
clone_size: .
j_call: TRBJ2-3
cdr3_aa: CASSPRLAQTDTQYF
cdr3_nt: TGTGCCAGTAGTCCCCGACTAGCTCAAACAGATACGCAGTATTTT

d_call: TRBD2
v_call: TRBV11-3
clone_size: .
j_call: TRBJ2-2
cdr3_aa: CASSLGGTSVPGELFF
cdr3_nt: TGTGCCAGCAGCTTAGGGGGGACTAGCGTTCCCGGGGAGCTGTTTTTT

d_call: .
v_call: TRBV3-1/TRBV3-2
clone_size: medium-sized
j_call: TRBJ1-3
cdr3_aa: CASSRAGAGNTIYF
cdr3_nt: TGTGCCAGCAGCCGGGCGGGGGCTGGAAACACCATATATTTT

d_call: TRBD1
v_call: TRBV19
clone_size: .
j_call: TRBJ1-4
cdr3_aa: CASSIGDRANEKLFF
cdr3_nt: TGTGCCAGTAGTATAGGGGACAGAGCTAATGAAAAACTGTTTTTT

d_call: TRBD2
v_call: TRBV9
clone_size: .
j_call: TRBJ2-1
cdr3_aa: CASSLRPGLAVEQFF
cdr3_nt: TGTGCCAGCAGCCTTCGGCCGGGACTAGCGGTTGAGCAGTTCTTC

d_call: .
v_call: TRBV5-6
clone_size: .
j_call: TRBJ2-7
cdr3_aa: CASSFGQTTYEQYF
cdr3_nt: TGTGCCAGCAGCTTCGGACAGACTACTTACGAGCAGTACTTC

d_call: .
v_call: TRBV30
clone_size: .
j_call: TRBJ1-2
cdr3_aa: CAWSTGPGGYTF
cdr3_nt: TGTGCCTGGAGTACCGGGCCGGGAGGCTACACCTTC

d_call: TRBD2
v_call: TRBV20-1
clone_size: .
j_call: TRBJ2-5
cdr3_aa: CSASGWSSGRIQETQYF
cdr3_nt: TGCAGTGCTAGTGGGTGGAGTAGCGGGAGGATCCAAGAGACCCAGTACTTC

d_call: .
v_call: TRBV19
clone_size: .
j_call: TRBJ2-1
cdr3_aa: CASRKEGGGEQFF
cdr3_nt: TGTGCCAGTAGAAAAGAGGGAGGAGGGGAGCAGTTCTTC

d_call: TRBD1
v_call: TRBV6-5
clone_size: once
j_call: TRBJ1-2
cdr3_aa: CASCPGTAHNGYTF
cdr3_nt: TGTGCCAGCTGCCCCGGGACAGCTCACAATGGCTACACCTTC

d_call: .
v_call: TRBV6-5
clone_size: once
j_call: TRBJ1-2
cdr3_aa: CASRRMSGVGSDYTF
cdr3_nt: TGTGCCAGCAGGAGGATGAGCGGAGTGGGGTCTGACTACACCTTC